What follows are 31 T cell receptor beta chains derived from one specimen sequenced in a study of OX40 agonist ivuxolimab in advanced cancers. Only in-frame clones appear in the TCRdb table, and some are missing; sequencing was by immunoSEQ multiplex PCR. This repertoire shows 70,000 to 95,000 clones, 65% to 85% found once; its top ten account for 0.76%. The specimen comprised CD4+ or CD8+ T cells sorted from blood, sampled in a trial of the OX40 agonist ivuxolimab. The origin of the receptors is an adult with an advanced solid tumor such as melanoma, head and neck, liver or kidney cancer.

The chain uses TRBV5-1 and TRBJ1-1, with TRBD1 identical over 11 bases. The germline gives CDR1 SGHRS, CDR2 YFSETQ. The CDR3 totals 16 residues. The V segment lost 3 bases and the J segment 0 bases; nucleotides outside the gene matches: 4. CDR3 sequence reads: CASSSWTGGVNTEAFF. CDR3 DNA sequence: TGCGCCAGCAGCTCATGGACAGGGGGCGTGAACACTGAAGCTTTCTTT.

The sample holds many counts of this clone. The chain has TRBV6-6 and TRBJ1-4; 9 bases map to TRBD1. From germline, CDR1 is MNHNY and CDR2 SVGAGI (reference sequence). CDR3 length: 13 residues. The J segment lost 15 bases and the V segment lost 5 bases, leaving 10 bases of the junction unmatched. This chain's CDR3 is CASSPGTGKKVFF. DNA of the CDR3: TGTGCCAGCAGTCCCGGGACAGGGAAAAAGGTGTTTTTT.

DNA of the CDR3: TGTGCCAGCAGTTACTCGACCGGGACACCGTCGAGAGAGCAGTACTTC. It encodes CASSYSTGTPSREQYF. The chain carries TRBV6-5 and TRBJ2-7, with a weak D call TRBD1 (6 bases). The CDR3 has 16 amino acids. V lost 0 bases, J lost 7 bases, and 19 bases lay in between. Germline V gives CDR1 MNHEY, CDR2 SVGAGI.

V usage is TRBV19 and J usage is TRBJ1-5; TRBD1 matches at 7 bases. Unmatched junction bases numbered 1, after V lost 3 bases and J lost 2 bases. CDR1 LNHDA and CDR2 SQIVND come from the germline V gene (reference sequence). CDR3 length equals 14 residues. CDR3 sequence reads: CASSIDRGNQPQHF. CDR3 sequence (DNA): TGTGCCAGTAGTATCGACAGGGGCAATCAGCCCCAGCATTTT.

This sequence joins TRBV18 and TRBJ2-4; 7 bases are shared with TRBD2. In germline, CDR1 is KGHSH, CDR2 LQKENI. V lost 0 bases to trimming and J lost 9 bases; unmatched junction nucleotides: 5. CDR3 length: 14 residues. The chain's CDR3 is CASSPPGLSVIQYF. CDR3 DNA: TGTGCCAGCTCACCACCGGGACTAAGTGTCATTCAGTACTTC. Full variable domain (outside the CDR3, taken from reference TRBV18 and TRBJ2-4): NAGVMQNPRHLVRRRGQEARLRCSPMKGHSHVYWYRQLPEEGLKFMVYLQKENIIDESGMPKERFSAEFPKEGPSILRIQQVVRGDSAAYFCASSPPGLSVIQYFGAGTRLSVL.

This chain joins TRBV10-3 and TRBJ2-3; 7 bases fit TRBD2. The CDR3 has 15 residues. Germline CDR1 ENHRY, CDR2 SYGVKD. J gave up 4 bases and V 3 bases, and 7 bases lay outside the gene matches. The DNA for the CDR3 is TGTGCCATCAGTGATTGGGGGGGTACCGCAGATACGCAGTATTTT. Amino acids: CAISDWGGTADTQYF.

The chain uses TRBV29-1 and TRBJ1-1; no clear D. Germline loops: CDR1 SQVTM, CDR2 ANQGSEA. V lost 7 bases to trimming and J lost 3 bases, with 12 bases between them. The CDR3 runs 12 residues. CDR3 DNA sequence: TGCAGCGCTCACGACGGTTACACTGAAGCTTTCTTT. It encodes CSAHDGYTEAFF.

The chain uses TRBV28 and TRBJ2-3; TRBD2 is a possible D gene (6 bases). The CDR3 is made up of 16 amino acids. Germline assignment: CDR1 MDHEN and CDR2 SYDVKM. With 6 bases removed from V and 6 bases from J, the gap between germline ends came to 22 bases. CDR3 bases: TGTGCCAGCAGCTCCCCCGGAGGGACTGCCACTGATACGCAGTATTTT. Residues: CASSSPGGTATDTQYF.

The chain combines TRBV11-2 with TRBJ1-2; TRBD1 matches at 7 bases. Germline CDR1 and CDR2: SGHAT and FQNNGV. V shed 5 bases and J 7 bases; nucleotides not matched to a gene: 7. The CDR3 covers 13 residues. CDR3 bases: TGTGCCAGCAGCCCGACAGGGATTGGTGGCTACACCTTC. It translates to CASSPTGIGGYTF.

This clone is a singleton in its sample. J is TRBJ2-7 and V is TRBV7-8; a weak D match, TRBD2 (7 bases). Germline V gene lookup returns CDR1 SGHVS and CDR2 FQNEAQ. CDR3 size: 16 residues. V dropped 5 bases and J dropped 6 bases, with 23 bases sitting between them. In DNA, the CDR3 is TGTGCCAGCAGCCTGGGGGGGGCGGGGTACCCCGGCGAGCAGTACTTC. Encoded protein: CASSLGGAGYPGEQYF.

J is TRBJ1-2 and V is TRBV5-6; perhaps TRBD1 as D (6 bases). The V end lost 5 bases, the J end lost 3 bases, and 11 bases lay between the germline ends. From germline, CDR1 is SGHDT and CDR2 YYEEEE. The CDR3 runs to 13 residues. The CDR3 bases are TGTGCCAGCAGTTCAGGGGAGTACTATGGCTACACCTTC. This gives the protein CASSSGEYYGYTF.

This sequence joins TRBV5-1 and TRBJ2-2; tentative D call: TRBD1 (5 bases). The length of the CDR3 is 14 residues. Between the trimmed V and J ends, which lost 5 bases and 5 bases, there was a span of 13 bases. CDR1 and CDR2 (germline): SGHRS, YFSETQ. The CDR3 DNA follows: TGCGCCAGCAGAAGCAGGGTCGGTACCGGGGAGCTGTTTTTT. Protein product: CASRSRVGTGELFF. The full variable domain, rest sourced from reference TRBV5-1 and TRBJ2-2, is KAGVTQTPRYLIKTRGQQVTLSCSPISGHRSVSWYQQTPGQGLQFLFEYFSETQRNKGNFPGRFSGRQFSNSRSEMNVSTLELGDSALYLCASRSRVGTGELFFGEGSRLTVL.

The chain couples TRBV19 to TRBJ2-5, with 7 bases aligning to TRBD1. Trimming at V came to 0 bases and at J to 4 bases, leaving 8 bases not matched to a gene. This CDR3 spans 16 amino acids. Germline V lookup: CDR1 LNHDA, CDR2 SQIVND (reference sequence). In DNA form, the CDR3 reads TGTGCCAGTAGTATAGACCGGACAGGTGGGGGAGAGACCCAGTACTTC. Translated, it gives CASSIDRTGGGETQYF.

This clone was picked up a small number of times. The V and J genes are TRBV7-8 and TRBJ1-1; TRBD1 might be the D (5 bases). The CDR3 consists of 12 residues. CDR1 and CDR2 (germline): SGHVS, FQNEAQ. The V end was cut by 5 bases, the J end by 10 bases, with 14 bases between. As DNA, the CDR3 is TGTGCCAGCAGCCCACTGGAGGGGTCAGCTTTCTTT. Its translation is CASSPLEGSAFF.

The V gene is TRBV6-5, the J gene TRBJ2-1; 8 bases are a match to TRBD2. J gave up 8 bases and V 7 bases, and 13 bases lay outside the gene matches. Germline V gives CDR1 MNHEY, CDR2 SVGAGI. This CDR3 is built from 15 residues. The CDR3 bases are TGTGCCAGCACCCCCCGGCGGACTAGCTCGGATGAGCAGTTCTTC. Translation gives CASTPRRTSSDEQFF.

This chain joins TRBV28 and TRBJ1-1; tentatively, D is TRBD1 (6 bases). V shed 3 bases and J shed 6 bases, with 14 bases lying between them. The CDR3 is 14 amino acids. Per germline, CDR1 MDHEN and CDR2 SYDVKM. The CDR3 region is CASSFNRDNAEAFF. CDR3 DNA sequence: TGTGCCAGCAGTTTTAACAGGGATAATGCTGAAGCTTTCTTT.

This clone was counted once. V usage is TRBV6-1 and J usage is TRBJ1-5; D remains unclear. The germline gives CDR1 MNHNS, CDR2 SASEGT. The CDR3 is 15 residues long. V was pared by 8 bases and J by 3 bases, with 17 bases between. The CDR3 nucleotides are TGTGCCAGCGCCCGTGTTGGGGTTGACAATCAGCCCCAGCATTTT. It translates to CASARVGVDNQPQHF.

This sequence joins TRBV10-3 and TRBJ1-2; possibly TRBD1 for D (5 bases). This CDR3 comprises 14 residues. V lost 3 bases, J lost 3 bases, and 11 bases lay in between. CDR1 is ENHRY and CDR2 is SYGVKD in the germline V gene. The CDR3 sequence: CAISERGRDYGYTF. CDR3 nucleotides: TGTGCCATCAGTGAAAGGGGAAGGGACTATGGCTACACCTTC.

The rearrangement uses TRBV28 and TRBJ1-6; D is undetermined. Germline CDR1 reads MDHEN; CDR2 reads SYDVKM. This CDR3 is 17 amino acids long. V was clipped by 1 base and J by 11 bases, with 21 bases between them. The CDR3: CASSLSKRRRTNAPLHF. The CDR3 DNA reads TGTGCCAGCAGTTTATCGAAAAGGAGGAGGACGAATGCACCCCTCCACTTT.

The chain joins TRBV4-2 to TRBJ2-2; D is uncertain. Per the germline V gene, CDR1 is LGHNA and CDR2 is YNFKEQ. V gave up 0 bases and J gave up 7 bases, with 6 bases separating them. The CDR3 spans 13 residues. CDR3 sequence reads: CASSQDRGGELFF. The CDR3 coding sequence is TGTGCCAGCAGCCAAGATCGAGGCGGGGAGCTGTTTTTT.

The rearrangement uses TRBV2 and TRBJ2-3, with D uncertain. Germline values: CDR1 SNHLY, CDR2 FYNNEI. The CDR3 covers 17 residues. With 4 bases removed from V and 1 base from J, the gap between germline ends came to 18 bases. The CDR3 sequence is CASSVTAQTSGTDTQYF. CDR3 nucleotides: TGTGCCAGCAGTGTAACCGCACAGACTTCGGGCACAGATACGCAGTATTTT.

CDR3 in DNA: TGTGCCAGTAGACCCCCCCTGTCGGGCAGCAGCTATGGCTACACCTTC. Protein product: CASRPPLSGSSYGYTF. This chain connects TRBV19 to TRBJ1-2; D uncertain. The CDR3 extends over 16 amino acids. In germline, CDR1 is LNHDA, CDR2 SQIVND (reference sequence). V was shortened by 6 bases and J by 4 bases, with 21 bases between the two germline ends.

The chain carries TRBV5-1 and TRBJ2-1; 10 nucleotides line up with TRBD2. CDR1 SGHRS and CDR2 YFSETQ come from the germline V gene. V was pared by 3 bases and J by 1 base, with 7 bases of the junction left unmatched. The CDR3 is 17 amino acids. CDR3 protein: CASSSAGLADSYNEQFF. CDR3 coding DNA: TGCGCCAGCAGCTCTGCCGGACTAGCGGATTCCTACAATGAGCAGTTCTTC.

The V gene is TRBV11-2, the J gene TRBJ2-5; no firm D call. Germline CDR1 and CDR2: SGHAT and FQNNGV. The CDR3 totals 13 residues. Trimming pared 5 bases from V and 1 base from J, leaving 8 bases between. This CDR3 is CASSRWGQETQYF. The CDR3 bases are TGTGCCAGCAGCCGGTGGGGCCAAGAGACCCAGTACTTC. Using reference TRBV11-2 and TRBJ2-5 for the parts outside the CDR3, the full variable domain is EAGVAQSPRYKIIEKRQSVAFWCNPISGHATLYWYQQILGQGPKLLIQFQNNGVVDDSQLPKDRFSAERLKGVDSTLKIQPAKLEDSAVYLCASSRWGQETQYFGPGTRLLVL.

The rearrangement joins TRBV29-1 to TRBJ2-5, with 11 bases fitting TRBD2. The J segment lost 1 base and the V segment lost 1 base, leaving 5 bases of the junction unmatched. This CDR3 is built from 16 residues. Germline V CDR1 and CDR2: SQVTM, ANQGSEA. DNA for the CDR3: TGCAGCGTTGAAGGTACTAGCGGGAGACGCCAAGAGACCCAGTACTTC. Protein product: CSVEGTSGRRQETQYF.

This rearrangement joins TRBV7-2 to TRBJ2-3; D could derive from TRBD1 or TRBD2 (5 bases each). Germline values: CDR1 SGHTA, CDR2 FQGNSA. V lost 3 bases to trimming and J lost 4 bases, with 11 bases between them. This CDR3 region has 14 residues. CDR3 sequence reads: CASSFPGRPDTQYF. The CDR3 DNA sequence: TGTGCCAGCAGCTTTCCAGGGAGACCAGATACGCAGTATTTT.

The CDR3 DNA is TGTGCCATCAGCGTGCGTCCGGGTACGCGGGACACAGATACGCAGTATTTT. Translation: CAISVRPGTRDTDTQYF. The rearrangement joins TRBV10-3 to TRBJ2-3; D might be TRBD2 (6 bases). V shed 6 bases and J shed 2 bases, with 21 bases lying between them. Germline V gene lookup returns CDR1 ENHRY and CDR2 SYGVKD. The CDR3 runs 17 residues.

This chain uses TRBV25-1 with TRBJ1-1; the match to TRBD1 covers 10 bases. J gave up 8 bases and V 0 bases, and 6 bases lay outside the gene matches. This CDR3 contains 15 residues. Germline V lookup: CDR1 MGHDK, CDR2 SYGVNS. CDR3: CASSEYTPDRGEAFF. The CDR3 DNA is TGTGCCAGCAGTGAATATACCCCGGACAGGGGGGAAGCTTTCTTT.

The chain couples TRBV6-5 to TRBJ1-6, with D possibly matching TRBD1 (5 bases). Germline values: CDR1 MNHEY, CDR2 SVGAGI. V shed 10 bases and J shed 5 bases, with 18 bases lying between them. This CDR3 is 15 amino acids long. The CDR3 reads CATRLSGVNNSPLHF. The CDR3 nucleotides read TGTGCCACTCGGTTGTCGGGGGTGAATAATTCACCCCTCCACTTT.

This chain joins TRBV5-4 and TRBJ1-6, with D perhaps TRBD1 (6 bases). The germline V gene has CDR1 SGHNT and CDR2 YYREEE (reference sequence). V shed 4 bases and J shed 5 bases, with 16 bases lying between them. CDR3 length equals 16 residues. The DNA of the CDR3 is TGTGCCAGCAGCCCGGCTGGGCAGGGGAATAATTCACCCCTCCACTTT. It yields the protein CASSPAGQGNNSPLHF. Based on the CDR3 plus reference TRBV5-4 and TRBJ1-6, the full variable domain is ETGVTQSPTHLIKTRGQQVTLRCSSQSGHNTVSWYQQALGQGPQFIFQYYREEENGRGNFPPRFSGLQFPNYSSELNVNALELDDSALYLCASSPAGQGNNSPLHFGNGTRLTVT.

This chain uses TRBV30 with TRBJ1-3; D ambiguous. Trimming left V 5 bases short and J 2 bases short, with 13 bases between. This CDR3 has 14 amino acids. Looked up from germline, CDR1 is GTSNPN and CDR2 is SVGIG (reference sequence). In DNA form, the CDR3 reads TGTGCCTGGGGGAGATCGAGCGCTGGAAACACCATATATTTT. Translated: CAWGRSSAGNTIYF.